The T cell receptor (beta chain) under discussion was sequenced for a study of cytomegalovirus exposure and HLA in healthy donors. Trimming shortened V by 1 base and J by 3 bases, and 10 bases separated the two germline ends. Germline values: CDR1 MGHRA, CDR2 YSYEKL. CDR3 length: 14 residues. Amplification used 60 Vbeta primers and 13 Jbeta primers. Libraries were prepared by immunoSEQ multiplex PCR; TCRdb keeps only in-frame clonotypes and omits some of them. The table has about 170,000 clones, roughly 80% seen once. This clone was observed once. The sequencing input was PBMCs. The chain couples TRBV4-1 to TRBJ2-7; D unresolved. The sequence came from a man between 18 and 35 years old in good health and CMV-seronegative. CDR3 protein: CASSQAPRNYEQYF. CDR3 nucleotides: TGCGCCAGCAGCCAAGCTCCGAGGAACTACGAGCAGTACTTC.